This T cell receptor (beta chain) was recorded in a study of blood T cell repertoires in COVID-19. Measured with immunoSEQ multiplex PCR; TCRdb has only the in-frame clones, and not every one. The table has 210,000 or so clones, around 81% seen once. Assignment of participants to cohorts was predicated upon participant-reported clinical history. Germline CDR1 and CDR2: LNHNV and YYDKDF (reference sequence). V lost 5 bases, J lost 4 bases, and 12 bases stayed unmatched. This CDR3 is 16 amino acids long. This clone occurred many times. The chain carries TRBV15 and TRBJ1-2; 8 bases agree with TRBD1. The sequenced sample consisted of PBMCs or T cells enriched from blood (not recorded which). This TCR derives from a man between 25 and 39 years old with acute COVID-19. The DNA of the CDR3 is TGTGCCACCAGCCAACTAGGGACAGGAAGTCGCTATGGCTACACCTTC. Translation: CATSQLGTGSRYGYTF.